The sample holds many counts of the clone carrying this TCR beta chain. Its antigen is unidentified. The V gene end was trimmed by 5 bases and the J gene end by 8 bases; junction bases not matched to a gene: 11. This CDR3 contains 15 residues. Germline V gene data show CDR1 as SGHTA and CDR2 as FQGNSA. Preparation of the TCRbeta library was carried out with unique molecular identifiers. From the PCR reads, TCRdb called clonotypes with MiXCR, one entry per CDR3 protein. The data hold 540,000 or so distinct CDR3 sequences, with under 30% observed a single time. The source of the sample is a study of T-cell reconstitution after alpha-beta-depleted transplantation in children. Whole-study results and caveats: Newly produced T cells mostly accounted for T-cell counts and diversity one year post-transplant.

The TCR sequence derives from a boy under two years old who had a stem cell transplant for acute myeloid leukemia, so the T cells may come from the graft donor. This rearrangement joins TRBV7-2 to TRBJ2-1, with 8 bases aligning to TRBD1. The sequenced sample was PBMCs, mostly from graft donor cells, obtained 360 days after TCRalphabeta/CD19-depleted stem cell transplant. The CDR3, as DNA: TGTGCCAGCAGCGAACGGGACAGGTTGTACCATGAGCAGTTCTTC. The encoded protein is CASSERDRLYHEQFF.